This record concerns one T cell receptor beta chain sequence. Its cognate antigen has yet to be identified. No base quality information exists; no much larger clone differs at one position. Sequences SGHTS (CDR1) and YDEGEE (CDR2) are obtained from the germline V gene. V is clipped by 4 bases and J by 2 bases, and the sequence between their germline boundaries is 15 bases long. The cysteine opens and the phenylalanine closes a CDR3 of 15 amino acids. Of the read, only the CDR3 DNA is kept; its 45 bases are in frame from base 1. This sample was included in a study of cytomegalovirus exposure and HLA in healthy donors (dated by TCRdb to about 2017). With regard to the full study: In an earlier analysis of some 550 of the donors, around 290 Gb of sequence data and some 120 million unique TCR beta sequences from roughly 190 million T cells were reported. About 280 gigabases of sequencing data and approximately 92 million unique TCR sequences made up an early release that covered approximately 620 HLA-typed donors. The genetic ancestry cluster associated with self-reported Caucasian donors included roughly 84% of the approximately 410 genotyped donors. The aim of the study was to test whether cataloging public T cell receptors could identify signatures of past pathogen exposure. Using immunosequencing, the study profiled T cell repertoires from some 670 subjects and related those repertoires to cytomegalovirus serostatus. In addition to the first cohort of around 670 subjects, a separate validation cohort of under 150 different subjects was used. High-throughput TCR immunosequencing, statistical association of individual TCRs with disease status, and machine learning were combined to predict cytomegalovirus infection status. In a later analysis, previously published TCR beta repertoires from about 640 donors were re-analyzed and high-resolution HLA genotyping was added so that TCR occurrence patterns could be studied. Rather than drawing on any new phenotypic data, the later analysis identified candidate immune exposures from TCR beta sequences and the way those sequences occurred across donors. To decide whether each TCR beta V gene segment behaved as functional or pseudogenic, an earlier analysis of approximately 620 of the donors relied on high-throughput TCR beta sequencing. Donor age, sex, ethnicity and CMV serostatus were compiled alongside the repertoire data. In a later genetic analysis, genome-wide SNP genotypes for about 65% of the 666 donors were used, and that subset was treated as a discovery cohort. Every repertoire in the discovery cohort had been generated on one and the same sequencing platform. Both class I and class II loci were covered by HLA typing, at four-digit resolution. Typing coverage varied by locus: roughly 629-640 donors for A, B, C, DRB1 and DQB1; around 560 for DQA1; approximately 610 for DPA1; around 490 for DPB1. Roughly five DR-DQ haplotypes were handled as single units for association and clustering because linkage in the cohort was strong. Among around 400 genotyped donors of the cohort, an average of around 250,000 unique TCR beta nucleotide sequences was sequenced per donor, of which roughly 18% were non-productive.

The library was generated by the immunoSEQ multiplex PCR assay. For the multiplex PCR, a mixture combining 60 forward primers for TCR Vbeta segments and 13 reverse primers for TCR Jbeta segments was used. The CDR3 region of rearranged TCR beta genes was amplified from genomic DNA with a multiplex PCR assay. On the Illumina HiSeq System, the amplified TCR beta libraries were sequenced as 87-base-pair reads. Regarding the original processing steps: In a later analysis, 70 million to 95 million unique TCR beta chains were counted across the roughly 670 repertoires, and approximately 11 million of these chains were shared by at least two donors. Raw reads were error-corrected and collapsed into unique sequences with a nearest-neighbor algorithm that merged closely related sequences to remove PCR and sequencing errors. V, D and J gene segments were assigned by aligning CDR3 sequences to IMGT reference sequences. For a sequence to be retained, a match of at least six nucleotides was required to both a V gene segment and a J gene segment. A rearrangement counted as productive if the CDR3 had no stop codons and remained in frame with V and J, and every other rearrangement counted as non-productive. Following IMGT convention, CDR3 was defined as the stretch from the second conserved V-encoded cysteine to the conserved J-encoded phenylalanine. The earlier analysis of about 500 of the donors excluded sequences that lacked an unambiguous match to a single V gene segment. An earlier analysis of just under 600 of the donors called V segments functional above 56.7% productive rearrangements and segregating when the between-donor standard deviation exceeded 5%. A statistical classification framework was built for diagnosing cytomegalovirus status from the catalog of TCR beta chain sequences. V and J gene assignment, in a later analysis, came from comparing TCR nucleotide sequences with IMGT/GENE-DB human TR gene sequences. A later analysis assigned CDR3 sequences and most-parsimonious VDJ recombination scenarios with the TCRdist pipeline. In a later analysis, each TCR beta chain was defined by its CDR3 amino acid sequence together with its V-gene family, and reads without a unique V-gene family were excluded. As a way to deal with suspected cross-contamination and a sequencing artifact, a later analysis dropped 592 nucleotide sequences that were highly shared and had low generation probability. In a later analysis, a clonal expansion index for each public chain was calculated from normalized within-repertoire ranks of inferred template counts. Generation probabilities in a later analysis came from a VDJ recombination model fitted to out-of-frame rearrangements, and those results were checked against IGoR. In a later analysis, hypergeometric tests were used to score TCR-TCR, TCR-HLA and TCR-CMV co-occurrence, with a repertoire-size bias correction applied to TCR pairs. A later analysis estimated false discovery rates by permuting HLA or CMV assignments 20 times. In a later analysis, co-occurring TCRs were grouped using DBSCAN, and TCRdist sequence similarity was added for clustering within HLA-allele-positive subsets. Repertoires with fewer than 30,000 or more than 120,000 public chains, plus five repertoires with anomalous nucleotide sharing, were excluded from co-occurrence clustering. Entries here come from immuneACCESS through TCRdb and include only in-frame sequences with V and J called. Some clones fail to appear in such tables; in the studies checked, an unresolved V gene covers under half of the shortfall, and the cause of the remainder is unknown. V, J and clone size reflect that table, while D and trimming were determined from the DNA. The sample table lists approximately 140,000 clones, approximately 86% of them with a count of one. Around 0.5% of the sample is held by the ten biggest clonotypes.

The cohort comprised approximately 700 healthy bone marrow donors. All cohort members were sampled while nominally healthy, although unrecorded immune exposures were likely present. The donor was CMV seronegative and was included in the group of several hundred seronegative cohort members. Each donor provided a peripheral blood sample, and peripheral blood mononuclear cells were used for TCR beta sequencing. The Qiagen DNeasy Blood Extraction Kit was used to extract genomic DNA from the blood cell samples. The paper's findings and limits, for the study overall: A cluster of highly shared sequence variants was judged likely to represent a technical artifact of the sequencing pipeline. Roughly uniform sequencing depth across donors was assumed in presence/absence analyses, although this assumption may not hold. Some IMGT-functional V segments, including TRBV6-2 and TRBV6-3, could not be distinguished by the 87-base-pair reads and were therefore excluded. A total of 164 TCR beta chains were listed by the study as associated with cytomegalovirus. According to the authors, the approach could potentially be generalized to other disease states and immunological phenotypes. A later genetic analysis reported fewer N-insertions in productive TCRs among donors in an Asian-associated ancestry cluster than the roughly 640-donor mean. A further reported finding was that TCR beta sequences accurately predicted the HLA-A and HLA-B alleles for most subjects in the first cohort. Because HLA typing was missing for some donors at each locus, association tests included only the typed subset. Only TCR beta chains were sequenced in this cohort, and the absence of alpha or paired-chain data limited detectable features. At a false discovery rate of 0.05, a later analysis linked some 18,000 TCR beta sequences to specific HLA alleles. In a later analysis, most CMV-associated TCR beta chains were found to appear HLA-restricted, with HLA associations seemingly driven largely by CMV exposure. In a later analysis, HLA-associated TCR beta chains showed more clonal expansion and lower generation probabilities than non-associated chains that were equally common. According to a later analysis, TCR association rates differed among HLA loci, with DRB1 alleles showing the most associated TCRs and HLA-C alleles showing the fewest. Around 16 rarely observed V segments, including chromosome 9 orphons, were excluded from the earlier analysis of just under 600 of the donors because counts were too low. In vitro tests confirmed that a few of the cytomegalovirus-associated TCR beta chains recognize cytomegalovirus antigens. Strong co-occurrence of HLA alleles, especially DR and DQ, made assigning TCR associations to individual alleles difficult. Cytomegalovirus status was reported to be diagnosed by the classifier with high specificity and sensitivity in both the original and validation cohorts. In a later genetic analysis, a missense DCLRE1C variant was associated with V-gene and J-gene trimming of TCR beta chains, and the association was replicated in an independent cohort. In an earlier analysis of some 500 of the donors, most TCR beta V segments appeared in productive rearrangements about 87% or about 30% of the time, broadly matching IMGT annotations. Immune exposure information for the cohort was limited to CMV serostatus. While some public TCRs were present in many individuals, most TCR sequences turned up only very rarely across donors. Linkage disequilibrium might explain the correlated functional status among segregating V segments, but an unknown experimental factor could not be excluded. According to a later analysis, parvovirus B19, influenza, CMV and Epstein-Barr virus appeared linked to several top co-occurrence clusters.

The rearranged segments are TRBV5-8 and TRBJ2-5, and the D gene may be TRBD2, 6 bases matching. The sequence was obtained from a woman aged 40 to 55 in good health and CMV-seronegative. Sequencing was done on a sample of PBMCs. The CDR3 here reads CASSPIEGLQETQYF. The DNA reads TGTGCCAGCAGCCCGATAGAGGGACTGCAAGAGACCCAGTACTTC. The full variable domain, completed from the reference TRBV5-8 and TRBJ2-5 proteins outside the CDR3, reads EAGVTQSPTHLIKTRGQQATLRCSPISGHTSVYWYQQALGLGLQFLLWYDEGEERNRGNFPPRFSGRQFPNYSSELNVNALELEDSALYLCASSPIEGLQETQYFGPGTRLLVL.